The next 12 T cell receptor beta chains were all read from a single sample in a study of blood T cell repertoires in COVID-19. Sequenced by immunoSEQ multiplex PCR; TCRdb stores in-frame clones only, minus some. In the table there are roughly 160,000 clones, about 87% of which are singletons. The sequenced material came from peripheral blood. The receptor source for this set is a woman aged 60 to 75 who had recovered from COVID-19.

The chain has TRBV7-9 and TRBJ2-5, with 7 bases fitting TRBD2. Germline CDR1 is SEHNR and CDR2 is FQNEAQ (reference sequence). The CDR3 is 13 amino acids. J lost 7 bases, V lost 0 bases, and 2 bases had no gene match. The chain's CDR3 is CASSLAGEGTQYF. The CDR3, as DNA: TGTGCCAGCAGCTTAGCCGGGGAGGGGACCCAGTACTTC.

The V call is TRBV19, the J call TRBJ2-1; no clear D gene. CDR3 length: 16 amino acids. The V gene's germline CDR1 is LNHDA and CDR2 SQIVND (reference sequence). Trimming stripped 0 bases from V and 2 bases from J, with 11 bases between. The CDR3 reads CASSIDNSPAYNEQFF. CDR3 coding DNA: TGTGCCAGTAGTATAGATAACAGCCCAGCCTACAATGAGCAGTTCTTC.

The genes are TRBV19 and TRBJ1-4; D remains unclear. The CDR3 consists of 16 residues. V lost 1 base and J 5 bases, leaving 14 bases between the germline ends. CDR1 LNHDA and CDR2 SQIVND come from the germline V gene (reference sequence). The CDR3 sequence: CASSIGYDTANEKLFF. CDR3 DNA: TGTGCCAGTAGTATAGGCTACGACACCGCGAATGAAAAACTGTTTTTT. Full variable domain (missing parts from reference TRBV19 and TRBJ1-4): DGGITQSPKYLFRKEGQNVTLSCEQNLNHDAMYWYRQDPGQGLRLIYYSQIVNDFQKGDIAEGYSVSREKKESFPLTVTSAQKNPTAFYLCASSIGYDTANEKLFFGSGTQLSVL.

This chain links TRBV5-1 with TRBJ1-2; 10 nucleotides match TRBD1. The V gene end was trimmed by 4 bases and the J gene end by 8 bases; junction bases not matched to a gene: 8. This CDR3 is built from 14 residues. Germline loops: CDR1 SGHRS, CDR2 YFSETQ. DNA for the CDR3: TGCGCCAGCAGCCCGGGACAGGGGACGGGCGGCTACACCTTC. This sequence encodes CASSPGQGTGGYTF.

The chain uses TRBV7-9 and TRBJ2-3, with 12 nucleotides matching TRBD1. The germline V gene has CDR1 SEHNR and CDR2 FQNEAQ (reference sequence). Trimming took 4 bases from V and 2 from J; bases not matched to a gene: 4. The CDR3 runs 16 residues. The CDR3 loop is CASSSGTGGYTDTQYF. CDR3 DNA: TGTGCCAGCAGCTCCGGGACAGGGGGCTACACAGATACGCAGTATTTT.

The genes are TRBV3-1 (or the pseudogene TRBV3-2) and TRBJ1-6; TRBD1 matches 7 bases. The germline V gene has CDR1 LGHDT and CDR2 YNNKEL (reference sequence). After removal of 4 bases from V and 9 bases from J, the junction contained 6 bases not matched to a gene. The length of the CDR3 is 14 residues. CDR3 sequence: CASSLTGDSSPLHF. CDR3 in DNA: TGTGCCAGCAGCCTTACAGGGGATAGTTCACCCCTCCACTTT.

The rearrangement uses TRBV5-4 and TRBJ2-3; maybe TRBD2 (6 bases). The V gene lost 5 bases and the J gene lost 5 bases, with 15 bases spanning the gap. Germline values: CDR1 SGHNT, CDR2 YYREEE (reference sequence). The CDR3 length is 14 residues. The CDR3 coding sequence is TGTGCCAGCAGTATGACTAGAGCTGGAGATACGCAGTATTTT. Translated, it gives CASSMTRAGDTQYF.

The CDR3, as DNA: TGCGCCAGCAGCTCGACAGGGGGCACAGATACGCAGTATTTT. The encoded protein is CASSSTGGTDTQYF. The chain links TRBV5-1 to TRBJ2-3; 8 bases fit TRBD1. The J segment lost 1 base and the V segment lost 3 bases, leaving 1 base of the junction unmatched. Germline V gene lookup returns CDR1 SGHRS and CDR2 YFSETQ. This CDR3 has 14 residues.

The chain joins TRBV14 to TRBJ2-5, with a weak D call TRBD2 (7 bases). V was trimmed by 6 bases and J by 5 bases, leaving 19 bases between them. Looked up from germline, CDR1 is SGHDN and CDR2 is FVKESK. The CDR3 has 15 amino acids. This chain's CDR3 is CASSPLGGAQETQYF. In DNA, the CDR3 is TGTGCCAGCAGTCCTTTGGGGGGGGCGCAGGAGACCCAGTACTTC.

The chain combines TRBV6-1 with TRBJ1-2; 9 positions agree with TRBD1. CDR1 and CDR2 from the germline V gene are MNHNS and SASEGT. V shed 2 bases, J shed 5 bases, and the junction held 3 bases outside the gene matches. The CDR3 is made up of 14 amino acids. The CDR3 DNA sequence: TGTGCCAGCAGTGAACCGGGACAGGGTTATGGCTACACCTTC. Translation gives CASSEPGQGYGYTF.

The rearrangement links TRBV7-2 to TRBJ2-5, with D tentatively TRBD2 (5 bases). This CDR3 region has 14 residues. V lost 4 bases to trimming and J lost 3 bases, with 12 bases between them. CDR1 and CDR2 (germline): SGHTA, FQGNSA. CDR3 sequence: CASSSSRTEETQYF. The CDR3 DNA sequence: TGTGCCAGCAGCTCCTCCCGGACTGAAGAGACCCAGTACTTC.

The chain couples TRBV28 to TRBJ1-5; D is perhaps TRBD1 (5 bases). Germline V lookup: CDR1 MDHEN, CDR2 SYDVKM. Trimming removed 1 base from V and 6 bases from J, with 13 bases in between. The CDR3 runs to 15 residues. The CDR3 loop is CASSLFQGGGQPQHF. CDR3 DNA sequence: TGTGCCAGCAGTTTATTTCAGGGAGGCGGTCAGCCCCAGCATTTT.